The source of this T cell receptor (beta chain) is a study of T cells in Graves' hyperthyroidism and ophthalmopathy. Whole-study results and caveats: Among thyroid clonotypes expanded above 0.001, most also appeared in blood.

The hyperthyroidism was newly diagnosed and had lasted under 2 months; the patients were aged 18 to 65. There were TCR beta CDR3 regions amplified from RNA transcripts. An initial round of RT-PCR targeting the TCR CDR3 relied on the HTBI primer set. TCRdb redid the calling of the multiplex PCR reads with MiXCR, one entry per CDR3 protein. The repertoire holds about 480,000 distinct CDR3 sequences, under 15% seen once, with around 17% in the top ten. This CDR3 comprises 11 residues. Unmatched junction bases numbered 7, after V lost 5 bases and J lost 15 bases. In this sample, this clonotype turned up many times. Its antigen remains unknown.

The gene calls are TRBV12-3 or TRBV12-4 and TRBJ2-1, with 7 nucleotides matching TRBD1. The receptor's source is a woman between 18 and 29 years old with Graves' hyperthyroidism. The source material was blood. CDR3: CASSVGTEAFF. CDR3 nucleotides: TGTGCCAGCAGTGTAGGGACAGAGGCGTTCTTC.